Presented here are 14 T cell receptor beta chains from one specimen sequenced in a study of T cell repertoires in cytomegalovirus infection. No antigen has been identified for these receptors. TCRdb re-called the reads through MiXCR, storing one row per CDR3 protein. This table has about 100,000 distinct CDR3 sequences, around 45% appearing once. The specimen comprised CD8+ T cells from cultured PBMCs, sampled from culture after CMV antigen stimulation. These receptors came from a human donor in good health (CMV status not recorded). Some clones in this sample may be carry-over from other donors' samples.

The chain links TRBV10-3 to TRBJ2-7; D not resolved. Germline CDR1 reads ENHRY; CDR2 reads SYGVKD. The CDR3 is 11 residues long. Deletions cut 3 bases from V and 7 bases from J, with 7 bases between. The CDR3: CAISDSLEQYF. DNA for the CDR3: TGTGCCATCAGTGACTCCCTTGAGCAGTACTTC.

This clonotype was counted ten times or more. The J gene is TRBJ2-1, the V gene TRBV7-8; 15 bases map to TRBD2. The germline V gene has CDR1 SGHVS and CDR2 FQNEAQ. Trimming cost V 10 bases and J 7 bases; bases outside gene matches: 8. The CDR3 extends over 15 amino acids. The CDR3 nucleotides read TGTGCCACTCTGGGACTAGCGGGGGGTCTTAATGAGCAGTTCTTC. This codes for CATLGLAGGLNEQFF.

The rearrangement links TRBV20-1 to TRBJ1-6; 10 bases match TRBD1. CDR1 DFQATT and CDR2 SNEGSKA come from the germline V gene (reference sequence). This CDR3 has 18 residues. Trimming at V came to 6 bases and at J to 0 bases, leaving 11 bases not matched to a gene. The CDR3 sequence is CSAPVGQGPSSYNSPLHF. CDR3 DNA sequence: TGCAGTGCACCAGTGGGACAGGGGCCAAGCTCCTATAATTCACCCCTCCACTTT.

V is TRBV12-3 or TRBV12-4 and J is TRBJ1-2; D is uncertain. Trimming cost V 3 bases and J 0 bases, with 5 bases left between them. The CDR3 consists of 13 residues. The CDR3 DNA is TGTGCCAGCAGTTTTCCCTCTAACTATGGCTACACCTTC. It is translated as CASSFPSNYGYTF.

The table lists this clonotype with a few counts. V usage is TRBV5-4 and J usage is TRBJ2-1, with a possible D match to TRBD1 (6 bases). The CDR3 runs to 17 residues. The V gene's germline CDR1 is SGHNT and CDR2 YYREEE (reference sequence). Trimming stripped 4 bases from V and 2 bases from J, with 19 bases between. The CDR3 DNA sequence: TGTGCCAGCAGCCCCGACCGACCAGGGGAAACCTACAATGAGCAGTTCTTC. Its protein product is CASSPDRPGETYNEQFF.

This clonotype turned up a few times. This chain uses TRBV7-7 with TRBJ2-3; possible D gene TRBD2, 6 bases. The germline CDR1 and CDR2 sequences are SSHAT and FNYEAQ (reference sequence). The ends were cut back, 1 base at V and 3 bases at J, with 17 bases in the middle. The CDR3 totals 17 residues. The CDR3 coding sequence is TGTGCCAGCAGCTTAGGGGACTCCAGTCTCCAGACAGATACGCAGTATTTT. This gives the protein CASSLGDSSLQTDTQYF.

A single count supports this clonotype. This rearrangement joins TRBV4-1 to TRBJ2-3; possibly TRBD2 for D (6 bases). From germline, CDR1 is MGHRA and CDR2 YSYEKL. The CDR3 consists of 15 residues. Trimming took 1 base from V and 1 from J, leaving 9 bases between them. CDR3 sequence (DNA): TGCGCCAGCAGCCAAGTCGGAGGGGGCACAGATACGCAGTATTTT. The encoded protein is CASSQVGGGTDTQYF.

The chain combines TRBV12-3 or TRBV12-4 with TRBJ1-6; D is ambiguous. This CDR3 spans 13 amino acids. V was trimmed by 8 bases and J by 6 bases, leaving 11 bases between them. The DNA of the CDR3 is TGTGCCAGCGGAACACAGTCTAATTCACCCCTCCACTTT. It codes for CASGTQSNSPLHF.

The chain carries TRBV27 and TRBJ2-1, with 7 bases lining up with TRBD1. This CDR3 spans 14 amino acids. CDR1 MNHEY and CDR2 SMNVEV come from the germline V gene (reference sequence). V was pared by 8 bases and J by 2 bases, with 6 bases of the junction left unmatched. CDR3 residues: CASAQGRTYNEQFF. CDR3 coding DNA: TGTGCCAGCGCACAGGGGAGAACCTACAATGAGCAGTTCTTC.

This clonotype was seen at least ten times. V is TRBV6-2 or TRBV6-3 and J is TRBJ2-3; D may be TRBD1 or TRBD2 (7 bases each). Germline V gene data show CDR1 as MNHEY and CDR2 as SVGEGT. Trimming pared 7 bases from V and 5 bases from J, leaving 19 bases between. The CDR3 spans 15 residues. In DNA, the CDR3 is TGTGCCAGCACCACCAGGGGGGGGCAAGGAGATACGCAGTATTTT. Its translation: CASTTRGGQGDTQYF.

The chain couples TRBV4-1 to TRBJ2-7, with a tentative D call TRBD1 (5 bases). CDR3 size: 15 residues. In germline, CDR1 is MGHRA, CDR2 YSYEKL. Deletions cut 4 bases from V and 2 bases from J, with 15 bases between. This CDR3 is CASSLSGQGAYEQYF. The CDR3 coding sequence is TGCGCCAGCAGCCTCTCGGGCCAAGGGGCCTACGAGCAGTACTTC.

This clonotype was counted between two and nine times. The V gene is TRBV11-2, the J gene TRBJ2-1, with TRBD1 matching over 10 bases. The junction had 9 bases not matched to a gene; V was cut back by 3 bases and J by 10 bases. Per germline, CDR1 SGHAT and CDR2 FQNNGV. The CDR3 consists of 15 residues. The CDR3 DNA is TGTGCCAGCAGCTTCCGGGACAGGGGATCGGAGGAGCAGTTCTTC. Amino acids: CASSFRDRGSEEQFF.

This clonotype has a count of ten or more. The V gene is TRBV12-3 or TRBV12-4, the J gene TRBJ1-1; no clear D. Trimming cost V 1 base and J 4 bases, with 7 bases left between them. CDR3 length: 13 residues. CDR3 coding DNA: TGTGCCAGCAGTTTAGGGCCCGGCACTGAAGCTTTCTTT. Translated: CASSLGPGTEAFF.

This clonotype was picked up a small number of times. V and J are TRBV28 and TRBJ2-1; no definite D call. V gave up 0 bases and J gave up 15 bases, with 15 bases separating them. The CDR3 runs 13 residues. CDR1 is MDHEN and CDR2 is SYDVKM in the germline V gene. The CDR3 reads CASSLWGMKEGFF. DNA for the CDR3: TGTGCCAGCAGTTTATGGGGGATGAAGGAAGGGTTCTTC.